This TCR beta chain was obtained from a study of T cell repertoires in cytomegalovirus infection. About the research overall: Well-studied HLA-B-restricted CMV epitopes were used in the study alongside recently identified HLA-C-restricted ones. Based on public TCR beta signatures, there were indications of CMV infection and of a matching HLA type. Study results and caveats: Cumulative frequency (of public TCR beta family members) identified carriers of CMV plus the relevant HLA. Dominating the ex vivo response were HLA-C-restricted CMV-specific TCR beta clonotypes.

The trim removed 0 bases at V and 4 bases at J, leaving 4 bases unmatched. Germline CDR1 is SGHTA and CDR2 is FQGNSA. This CDR3 contains 16 residues. Details on this clonotype: Its antigen is currently unknown.

TCRdb re-analysed the reads in MiXCR, keeping a single row per CDR3 protein. The table has some 500,000 distinct CDR3 sequences, around two fifths seen once; the top ten hold over 45%. This receptor was obtained from a human donor in good health (CMV status not recorded). Some clones in this sample may be carry-over from other donors' samples. The sequencing used cultured PBMCs, collected from culture after CMV antigen stimulation. The chain recombines TRBV7-2 with TRBJ2-7; 12 nucleotides align to TRBD2. CDR3 amino acids: CASSLARGLAGYEQYF. DNA of the CDR3: TGTGCCAGCAGCTTAGCGAGGGGACTAGCGGGTTACGAGCAGTACTTC.